This T cell receptor beta chain was identified during a study of CD8 T cells in Susac syndrome. Study background: Among the Susac syndrome patients sequenced, over five had active disease and roughly 8 were in remission.

Study results and limitations: CD4+ T cell repertoires in Susac syndrome lacked clonal expansion.

The Susac syndrome patients fit the recently defined diagnostic criteria for definite or probable disease. RNA, at about 0.5 to 1 ug, was reverse transcribed with random hexamers. An immunoSEQ multiplex PCR amplified TCR beta CDR3 over 54 Vbeta and 13 Jbeta. From the immunoSEQ multiplex PCR reads, TCRdb called clonotypes with MiXCR, one entry per CDR3 protein. The table has about 210,000 distinct CDR3 sequences, about 95% seen once. This CDR3 is 14 amino acids long. After removal of 8 bases from V and 3 bases from J, the junction contained 4 bases not matched to a gene. Germline V gene data show CDR1 as MDHEN and CDR2 as SYDVKM. This clonotype was detected only a few times. What it recognizes is unknown.

Sequencing was carried out using CD4+ T cells from PBMCs. J is TRBJ1-5 and V is TRBV28; 10 bases are shared with TRBD1. This TCR was sampled from a human donor with Susac syndrome. CDR3 sequence: CASSGTGDNQPQHF. The CDR3 DNA reads TGTGCCAGCTCCGGGACAGGGGACAATCAGCCCCAGCATTTT.